A single sample gave rise to the 25 T cell receptor beta chains below, sequenced in a study of Graves' ophthalmopathy and Graves' hyperthyroidism. Amplification of the TCR beta CDR3 regions used RNA transcripts (as template). An initial RT-PCR round employing HTBI primers preceded a second-round multiplex PCR. MiXCR was run by TCRdb on the multiplex PCR reads, yielding one entry per CDR3 protein. The sample shows about 620,000 distinct CDR3 sequences, about 24% of them seen only once. Sequenced: peripheral blood. The source is a woman aged 18-29 years with stable Graves' hyperthyroidism. Some clones in this sample may be carry-over from other donors' samples.

This clonotype was counted ten times or more. The J gene is TRBJ1-2, the V gene TRBV3-1; D is undetermined. Trimming pared 2 bases from V and 4 bases from J, leaving 8 bases between. CDR3 length equals 13 residues. The germline CDR1 and CDR2 sequences are LGHDT and YNNKEL (reference sequence). Here the CDR3 reads CASSQLNVYGYTF. DNA of the CDR3: TGTGCCAGCAGCCAATTGAATGTCTATGGCTACACCTTC. The whole variable domain, remainder taken from reference TRBV3-1 and TRBJ1-2, is DTAVSQTPKYLVTQMGNDKSIKCEQNLGHDTMYWYKQDSKKFLKIMFSYNNKELIINETVPNRFSPKSPDKAHLNLHINSLELGDSAVYFCASSQLNVYGYTFGSGTRLTVV.

At least ten counts were recorded for this clonotype. Compared with germline, one end of the junction differs, possibly owing to a read error. The chain couples TRBV12-3 or TRBV12-4 to TRBJ1-3, with D hard to call. There are 15 residues in the CDR3. This CDR3 is CASSPRRANGSTIYF. The CDR3 region has the DNA TGTGCCAGCAGTCCTAGAAGGGCGAACGGAAGCACCATATATTTT.

This clonotype has a handful of counts. The rearrangement joins TRBV6-1 to TRBJ2-7; D is possibly TRBD1 (5 bases). The CDR3 totals 13 residues. Trimming left V 7 bases short and J 2 bases short, with 12 bases between. Germline V gene lookup returns CDR1 MNHNS and CDR2 SASEGT. This CDR3 reads CASKLAGPYEQYF. The CDR3 DNA reads TGTGCCAGCAAATTGGCAGGGCCCTACGAGCAGTACTTC.

Ten or more counts support this clonotype. The chain combines TRBV5-1 with TRBJ2-6; 7 bases match TRBD1. The CDR3 is 17 residues long. Germline V CDR1 and CDR2: SGHRS, YFSETQ. The V gene end was trimmed by 0 bases and the J gene end by 1 base; junction bases not matched to a gene: 4. The CDR3 loop is CASSLEGQRSGANVLTF. The CDR3 coding sequence is TGCGCCAGCAGCTTGGAGGGACAGAGGTCTGGGGCCAACGTCCTGACTTTC.

This clonotype was observed a handful of times. This chain connects TRBV12-3 or TRBV12-4 to TRBJ2-5, with D unclear. The germline V and J ends were trimmed by 3 bases and 2 bases, with 10 bases remaining between them. The CDR3 contains 14 residues. The chain's CDR3 is CASSFGYLQETQYF. CDR3 DNA: TGTGCCAGCAGTTTTGGATACTTGCAAGAGACCCAGTACTTC.

The chain recombines TRBV5-8 with TRBJ1-2, with a weak D call TRBD1 (5 bases). Germline V gives CDR1 SGHTS, CDR2 YDEGEE. The CDR3 extends over 15 amino acids. The germline V and J ends were trimmed by 2 bases and 1 base, with 12 bases remaining between them. In DNA, the CDR3 is TGTGCCAGCAGCTTAAGGGGACGGTTTAACTATGGCTACACCTTC. This sequence encodes CASSLRGRFNYGYTF.

This clonotype has ten or more counts. The CDR3 DNA sequence: TGTGCCAGCAGTCCTGGGAGGGCTCAGCCCCAGCATTTT. Its translation: CASSPGRAQPQHF. The genes are TRBV27 and TRBJ1-5; D call uncertain. V was cut by 5 bases and J by 6 bases, with 11 bases left in between. The CDR3 loop spans 13 amino acids. Germline V CDR1 and CDR2: MNHEY, SMNVEV (reference sequence).

This clonotype was observed at least ten times. The chain is built from TRBV19 and TRBJ2-5, with D possibly matching TRBD2 (5 bases). The germline V gene encodes CDR1 LNHDA and CDR2 SQIVND (reference sequence). CDR3 length equals 12 residues. Between the trimmed V and J ends, which lost 6 bases and 5 bases, there was a span of 10 bases. The DNA of the CDR3 is TGTGCCAGTAGCACTCAGCGGGAGACCCAGTACTTC. Translated: CASSTQRETQYF.

This clonotype turned up a few times. V is TRBV7-9 and J is TRBJ2-7; D not certain. Germline loops: CDR1 SEHNR, CDR2 FQNEAQ (reference sequence). The CDR3 has 14 amino acids. The V end was cut by 5 bases, the J end by 2 bases, with 13 bases between. CDR3: CASSSRKGPYEQYF. Here the CDR3 DNA reads TGTGCCAGCAGCAGCAGGAAGGGTCCCTACGAGCAGTACTTC.

This chain links TRBV28 with TRBJ2-7; D is unclear. Germline values: CDR1 MDHEN, CDR2 SYDVKM. The CDR3 length is 10 residues. The V and J ends lost 10 bases and 3 bases respectively, with 7 bases between them. CDR3 coding DNA: TGTGCCACCAAGGGCTACGAGCAGTACTTC. This sequence encodes CATKGYEQYF.

This clonotype was recorded at least ten times. V is TRBV29-1 and J is TRBJ2-7; tentative D call: TRBD2 (5 bases). This CDR3 spans 11 amino acids. Trimming shortened V by 6 bases and J by 6 bases, and 12 bases separated the two germline ends. The germline CDR1 and CDR2 sequences are SQVTM and ANQGSEA. CDR3 loop: CSVRTSGEQYF. The CDR3 nucleotides read TGCAGCGTACGGACCAGCGGCGAGCAGTACTTC.

This clonotype was counted between two and nine times. The J gene is TRBJ1-6, the V gene TRBV6-1, with D hard to call. Germline loops: CDR1 MNHNS, CDR2 SASEGT. The CDR3 is 12 amino acids. The V end lost 5 bases, the J end lost 8 bases, and 7 bases lay between the germline ends. The CDR3 DNA reads TGTGCCAGCAGTCCCAGATATTCACCCCTCCACTTT. Its protein is CASSPRYSPLHF.

In this sample, this clonotype turned up many times. The chain is built from TRBV19 and TRBJ1-5; no definite D call. The CDR3 is 14 amino acids. Trimming removed 5 bases at V and 5 bases at J, with 13 bases between. Germline values: CDR1 LNHDA, CDR2 SQIVND (reference sequence). The CDR3, as DNA: TGTGCCAGTAGTTACGAGGGCCTTCATCAGCCCCAGCATTTT. Encoded protein: CASSYEGLHQPQHF.

This chain uses TRBV12-3 or TRBV12-4 with TRBJ1-3; D is uncertain. There are 16 residues in the CDR3. Trimming took 7 bases from V and 3 from J, leaving 19 bases between them. The CDR3 region has the DNA TGTGCCAGCAATGATAACCGGGCCAGCTATGGAAACACCATATATTTT. Translating gives CASNDNRASYGNTIYF.

In its sample, this clonotype was seen a few times. The V and J genes are TRBV14 and TRBJ2-4; 11 bases map to TRBD1. The CDR3 consists of 14 residues. Germline V gives CDR1 SGHDN, CDR2 FVKESK. With 5 bases clipped from V and 9 bases from J, the junction kept 6 bases outside the gene matches. In DNA form, the CDR3 reads TGTGCCAGCAGCTCTTGGACAGGGGGCGGCATTCAGTACTTC. Its protein is CASSSWTGGGIQYF.

This clonotype was counted many times. The chain has TRBV6-2 or TRBV6-3 and TRBJ1-5; the match to TRBD1 covers 8 bases. Trimming removed 4 bases from V and 2 bases from J; junction bases left unmatched: 1. Germline V gives CDR1 MNHEY, CDR2 SVGEGT. The CDR3 has 14 amino acids. CDR3 sequence (DNA): TGTGCCAGCAGTTGGGGACAGGGCAATCAGCCCCAGCATTTT. Translation gives CASSWGQGNQPQHF.

This clonotype was detected many times. The chain combines TRBV5-1 with TRBJ1-2; 8 bases line up with TRBD1. CDR3 length: 15 amino acids. Trimming at V came to 5 bases and at J to 0 bases, leaving 6 bases not matched to a gene. From germline, CDR1 is SGHRS and CDR2 YFSETQ. This CDR3 reads CASRAGGDSNYGYTF. As DNA, the CDR3 is TGCGCCAGCAGGGCAGGGGGCGACTCTAACTATGGCTACACCTTC.

This clonotype came up many times. One junction end does not reproduce the germline sequence, and a read error may be involved. This chain uses TRBV11-2 with TRBJ2-5; D gene ambiguous. CDR3 length: 15 residues. The germline CDR1 and CDR2 sequences are SGHAT and FQNNGV. The CDR3 region is CASSLIRVYQETQYF. Written as DNA, the CDR3 is TGCGCCAGCAGCTTAATCCGGGTATACCAAGAGACCCAGTACTTC.

This clonotype was observed at least ten times. The J gene is TRBJ1-2, the V gene TRBV20-1; 7 positions match TRBD1. This CDR3 region has 14 residues. Germline-derived CDR1 and CDR2 are DFQATT and SNEGSKA (reference sequence). The CDR3 DNA reads TGCAGGACCAACCGCCAGGGGGGATGGTATGGCTACACCTTC. This codes for CRTNRQGGWYGYTF.

This sequence joins TRBV6-1 and TRBJ2-3; unclear D gene. This CDR3 is built from 13 residues. Germline CDR1 MNHNS, CDR2 SASEGT. The V gene lost 8 bases and the J gene lost 1 base, with 10 bases spanning the gap. CDR3 DNA: TGTGCCAGCTTTAGATTAGGCACAGATACGCAGTATTTT. The encoded protein is CASFRLGTDTQYF.

The genes are TRBV4-1 and TRBJ1-6; tentative D call: TRBD1 (6 bases). Looked up from germline, CDR1 is MGHRA and CDR2 is YSYEKL. The CDR3 is made up of 15 amino acids. Trimming cost V 2 bases and J 9 bases, with 14 bases left between them. Written as DNA, the CDR3 is TGCGCCAGCAGCCAACCCCAGGGAGGGGGTTCACCCCTCCACTTT. Its translation is CASSQPQGGGSPLHF.

This clonotype was found many times. The genes are TRBV7-9 and TRBJ1-1, with D uncertain. Germline V lookup: CDR1 SEHNR, CDR2 FQNEAQ (reference sequence). This CDR3 region has 12 residues. Trimming left V 1 base short and J 7 bases short, with 7 bases between. The CDR3: CASSLGVGEAFF. As DNA, the CDR3 is TGTGCCAGCAGCTTAGGGGTGGGTGAAGCTTTCTTT.

This clonotype was seen repeatedly, ten times or more. V gene TRBV7-8 combines with J gene TRBJ1-5; maybe TRBD1 (5 bases). Trimming pared 4 bases from V and 5 bases from J, leaving 21 bases between. The CDR3 is 17 amino acids. Germline V gives CDR1 SGHVS, CDR2 FQNEAQ. For the CDR3, the DNA is TGTGCCAGCAGCTACCTCATACCGGGAGGGGTAGATCAGCCCCAGCATTTT. Its protein is CASSYLIPGGVDQPQHF.

Only a few counts were recorded for this clonotype. This sequence joins TRBV5-1 and TRBJ2-5, with 13 bases aligning to TRBD2. The V segment lost 4 bases and the J segment 1 base; nucleotides outside the gene matches: 10. Germline loops: CDR1 SGHRS, CDR2 YFSETQ. CDR3 length: 18 amino acids. As DNA, the CDR3 is TGCGCCAGCAGCAAACGGACTAGCGGGGGCGCCGCCCAAGAGACCCAGTACTTC. Its translation is CASSKRTSGGAAQETQYF.

This clonotype was counted ten times or more. V usage is TRBV11-2 and J usage is TRBJ2-5, with 9 bases aligning to TRBD2. Germline V gene data show CDR1 as SGHAT and CDR2 as FQNNGV. Trimming removed 0 bases from V and 4 bases from J; junction bases left unmatched: 12. The CDR3 runs 18 residues. The CDR3 nucleotides read TGTGCCAGCAGCTTAGATCTAAGTGGAGTAGCGGGAGTAGAGACCCAGTACTTC. Translating it yields CASSLDLSGVAGVETQYF.